This T cell receptor (beta chain) was identified in a study of cytomegalovirus exposure and HLA in healthy donors (dated by TCRdb to 2015 to 2018). Background for the entire study: In an earlier analysis of approximately 500 of the donors, around 300 Gb of sequence data and some 120 million unique TCR beta sequences from about 190 million T cells were reported. All discovery cohort repertoires had been generated on a single sequencing platform. Genome-wide SNP genotypes for about 65% of the 666 donors were used in a later genetic analysis, which treated that subset as a discovery cohort. The study aimed to test whether cataloging public T cell receptors could reveal signatures of past pathogen exposure. The T cell repertoires of 666 subjects were profiled by immunosequencing and related to cytomegalovirus serostatus. Alongside the repertoire data, information on donor age, sex, ethnicity and CMV serostatus was compiled. HLA typing included class I and class II loci at four-digit resolution. Rather than using new phenotypic data, the later analysis identified candidate immune exposures from TCR beta sequences and from how often those sequences occurred across donors. In a later analysis, previously published TCR beta repertoires from about 640 donors were re-analyzed and high-resolution HLA genotyping was added so that TCR occurrence patterns could be studied. Along with the roughly 700-subject first cohort, a separate validation cohort of about 110 different subjects was used. Typing coverage varied by locus: 629-630 donors for A, B, C, DRB1 and DQB1; approximately 500 for DQA1; approximately 610 for DPA1; around 450 for DPB1. To predict cytomegalovirus infection status, the study brought together high-throughput TCR immunosequencing, statistical association of individual TCRs with disease status, and machine learning. Across 300 to 500 genotyped donors of the cohort, an average of approximately 200,000 unique TCR beta nucleotide sequences per donor were sequenced, and about a sixth of those sequences were non-productive. About 300 gigabases of sequencing data and approximately 85 million unique TCR sequences were included in an early release covering roughly 600 HLA-typed donors. Among the roughly 410 genotyped donors, approximately 82% belonged to the genetic ancestry cluster associated with self-reported Caucasian donors. A few DR-DQ haplotypes were treated as single units for association and clustering because of strong linkage in the cohort. An earlier analysis of approximately 500 of the donors applied high-throughput TCR beta sequencing to assess whether each TCR beta V gene segment acted as functional or pseudogenic. Results the study describes overall, beyond this receptor: According to a later genetic analysis, donors in an Asian-associated ancestry cluster had fewer N-insertions in productive TCRs than the roughly 700-donor mean. CMV serostatus was the only immune exposure information available for the cohort. Most TCR sequences were observed very rarely across donors, whereas some public TCRs were present in many individuals. In a later analysis, TCR association rates were found to vary across HLA loci, with the most associated TCRs seen for DRB1 alleles and the fewest for HLA-C alleles. A few of the identified cytomegalovirus-associated TCR beta chains were confirmed in vitro to be specific for cytomegalovirus antigens. V-gene and J-gene trimming of TCR beta chains was associated with a missense DCLRE1C variant in a later genetic analysis, and the association was replicated in an independent cohort. In a later analysis, HLA-associated TCR beta chains showed more clonal expansion and lower generation probabilities than non-associated chains that were equally common. The earlier analysis of approximately 590 of the donors excluded roughly 17 rarely observed V segments, including chromosome 9 orphons, because counts were too low. It was suggested by the authors that the approach could potentially be generalized to other disease states and immunological phenotypes. Linkage disequilibrium might explain the correlated functional status among segregating V segments, but an unknown experimental factor could not be ruled out. In a later analysis, 16,951 TCR beta sequences were associated with specific HLA alleles at a false discovery rate of 0.05. The sequencing pipeline was judged likely to have produced a cluster of highly shared sequence variants as a technical artifact. A total of roughly 160 TCR beta chains were listed by the study as associated with cytomegalovirus. A further reported finding was that TCR beta sequences accurately predicted the HLA-A and HLA-B alleles for most subjects in the first cohort. In a later analysis, several top co-occurrence clusters were reported to appear linked to parvovirus B19, influenza, CMV and Epstein-Barr virus. Roughly uniform sequencing depth across donors was assumed in presence/absence analyses, although this assumption may not hold. Only TCR beta chains were sequenced in this cohort, and the absence of alpha or paired-chain data limited detectable features. The 87-base-pair reads could not distinguish some IMGT-functional V segments, including TRBV6-2 and TRBV6-3, so those segments were excluded. Strong co-occurrence of HLA alleles, especially DR and DQ, made assigning TCR associations to individual alleles difficult. A later analysis found that most CMV-associated TCR beta chains appeared HLA-restricted, with HLA associations seemingly driven largely by CMV exposure. The classifier was reported to diagnose cytomegalovirus status with high specificity and sensitivity in both the original and validation cohorts. In an earlier analysis of under 600 of the donors, most TCR beta V segments were observed in productive rearrangements about 87% or about 30% of the time, broadly matching IMGT annotations. Because HLA typing was missing for some donors at each locus, association tests included only the typed subset.

The cohort was made up of approximately 670 healthy bone marrow donors. At the time of sampling, all cohort members were nominally healthy, though unrecorded immune exposures were likely present. The donor tested CMV seropositive and was one of the 289 seropositive cohort members. A peripheral blood sample was provided by each donor, and peripheral blood mononuclear cells were used for TCR beta sequencing. Genomic DNA was extracted from the blood cell samples with the Qiagen DNeasy Blood Extraction Kit. A remark on this clone: What antigen it recognizes has not been identified. Within one base of it there is no much larger clone, and no base qualities were kept.

For this chain, trimming is 3 bases at the V end and 1 base at the J end, and the number of junction bases without a gene match is 7. From its cysteine to its phenylalanine, the CDR3 spans 17 amino acids. Only the CDR3 part of the read is kept: 51 bases, read in frame from the first base. Taken from the germline V gene, the CDR1 and CDR2 loops are MDHEN and SYDVKM. Library construction relied on the immunoSEQ multiplex PCR assay. A mixture of 60 forward primers for TCR Vbeta segments and 13 reverse primers for TCR Jbeta segments was used in the multiplex PCR. The CDR3 region of rearranged TCR beta genes was amplified from genomic DNA by a multiplex PCR assay. On the Illumina HiSeq System, the amplified TCR beta libraries were sequenced as 87-base-pair reads. On the study's bioinformatics: A later analysis counted some 80 million unique TCR beta chains across the 550 to 700 repertoires, and roughly 11 million of these chains were shared by at least two donors. A nearest-neighbor algorithm error-corrected the raw reads and collapsed the reads into unique sequences, merging closely related sequences to remove PCR and sequencing errors. CDR3 sequences were aligned to IMGT reference sequences to assign V, D and J gene segments. For a sequence to be retained, a match of at least six nucleotides was required to both a V gene segment and a J gene segment. A rearrangement counted as productive if the CDR3 had no stop codons and remained in frame with V and J, and every other rearrangement counted as non-productive. CDR3 was defined by IMGT convention, running from the second conserved V-encoded cysteine to the conserved J-encoded phenylalanine. The earlier analysis of about 610 of the donors excluded sequences that lacked an unambiguous match to a single V gene segment. In an earlier analysis of roughly 600 of the donors, a V segment was called functional when productive rearrangements were above 56.7%, and segregating when the standard deviation between donors exceeded 5%. A statistical classification framework was built to diagnose cytomegalovirus status from the catalog of TCR beta chain sequences. V and J gene assignment, in a later analysis, came from comparing TCR nucleotide sequences with IMGT/GENE-DB human TR gene sequences. In a later analysis, CDR3 sequences and most-parsimonious VDJ recombination scenarios were assigned using the TCRdist pipeline. In a later analysis, every TCR beta chain was defined by the combination of its CDR3 amino acid sequence and its V-gene family, and reads without a unique V-gene family were dropped. To address suspected cross-contamination and a sequencing artifact, a later analysis removed a few hundred highly shared, low-generation-probability nucleotide sequences. A later analysis calculated a clonal expansion index for each public chain from normalized within-repertoire ranks of inferred template counts. In a later analysis, generation probabilities were computed with a VDJ recombination model fitted to out-of-frame rearrangements, and the resulting probabilities were checked against IGoR. In a later analysis, hypergeometric tests were used to score TCR-TCR, TCR-HLA and TCR-CMV co-occurrence, with a repertoire-size bias correction applied to TCR pairs. In a later analysis, false discovery rates were estimated by permuting HLA or CMV assignments 20 times. In a later analysis, co-occurring TCRs were grouped using DBSCAN, with TCRdist sequence similarity added in when clustering inside HLA-allele-positive subsets. Co-occurrence clustering excluded repertoires with fewer than 30,000 or more than 120,000 public chains, plus five with anomalous nucleotide sharing. Imported from immuneACCESS, the table was reduced by TCRdb to in-frame sequences with V and J called. These copies leave out some clones; in studies compared against another copy, an unresolved V gene accounts for under half, and the cause of the remainder is not known. The V and J calls and clone size come from that table; D and trimming were worked out from the DNA. The sample profile shows over 150,000 clones; 80% of them were found once. Of the sample, around 13% falls within the top ten clones.

The source material was PBMCs. Recombination connected TRBV28 to TRBJ1-5, with TRBD1 identical over 9 junction bases. The source is a man younger than 45 in good health and CMV-seropositive. The nucleotides are TGTGCCAGCAGTTTTCATGGGACAGGGAGGAGCAATCAGCCCCAGCATTTT. This sequence encodes CASSFHGTGRSNQPQHF.